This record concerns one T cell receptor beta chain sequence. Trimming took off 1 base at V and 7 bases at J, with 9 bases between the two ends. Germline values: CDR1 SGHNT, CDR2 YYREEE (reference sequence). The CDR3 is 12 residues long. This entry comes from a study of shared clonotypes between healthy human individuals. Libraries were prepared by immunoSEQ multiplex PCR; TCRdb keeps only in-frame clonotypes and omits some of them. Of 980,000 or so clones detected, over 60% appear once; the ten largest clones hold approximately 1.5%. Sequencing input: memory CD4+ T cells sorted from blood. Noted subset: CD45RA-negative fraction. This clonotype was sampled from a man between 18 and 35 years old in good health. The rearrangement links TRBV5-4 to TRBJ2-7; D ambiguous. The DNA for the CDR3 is TGTGCCAGCAGCTTGAGCAACCAGGAGCAGTACTTC. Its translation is CASSLSNQEQYF.